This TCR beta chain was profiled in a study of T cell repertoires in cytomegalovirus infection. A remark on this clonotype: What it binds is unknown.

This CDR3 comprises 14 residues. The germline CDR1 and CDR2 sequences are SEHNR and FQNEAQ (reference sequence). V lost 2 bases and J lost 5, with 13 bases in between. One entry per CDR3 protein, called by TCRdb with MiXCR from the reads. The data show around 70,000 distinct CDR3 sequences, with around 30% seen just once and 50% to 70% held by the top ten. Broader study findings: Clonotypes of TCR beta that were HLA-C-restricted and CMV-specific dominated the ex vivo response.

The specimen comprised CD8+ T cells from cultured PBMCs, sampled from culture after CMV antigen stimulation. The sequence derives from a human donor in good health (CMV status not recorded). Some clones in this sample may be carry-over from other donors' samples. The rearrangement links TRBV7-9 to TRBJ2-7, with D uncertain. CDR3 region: CASSLSTTFDEQYF. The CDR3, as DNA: TGTGCCAGCAGCTTAAGCACTACTTTCGACGAGCAGTACTTC.